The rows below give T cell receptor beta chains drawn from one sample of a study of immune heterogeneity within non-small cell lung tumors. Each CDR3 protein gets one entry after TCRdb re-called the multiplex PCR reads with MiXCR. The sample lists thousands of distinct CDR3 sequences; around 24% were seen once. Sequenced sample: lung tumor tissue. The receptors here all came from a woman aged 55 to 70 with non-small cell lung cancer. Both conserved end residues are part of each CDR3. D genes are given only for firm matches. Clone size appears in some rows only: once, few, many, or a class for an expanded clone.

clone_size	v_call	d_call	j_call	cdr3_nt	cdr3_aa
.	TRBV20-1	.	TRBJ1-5	TGCAGTGCTGGGAGAATCCCGGCTCATAGCAATCAGCCCCAGCATTTT	CSAGRIPAHSNQPQHF
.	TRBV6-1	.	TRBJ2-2	TGTGCCAGCAGCCCCGGGGCGGGGGCCACCGGGGAGCTGTTTTTT	CASSPGAGATGELFF
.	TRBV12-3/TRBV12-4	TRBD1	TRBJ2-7	TGTGCCATCAAAAATTCCCGGACAGGTACTTACGAGCAGTACTTC	CAIKNSRTGTYEQYF
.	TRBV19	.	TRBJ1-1	TGTGCCAGTAGTATAGCGTGGGGGCCCGAGGGTGAAGCTTTCTTT	CASSIAWGPEGEAFF
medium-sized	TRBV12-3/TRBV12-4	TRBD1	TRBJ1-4	TGTGCCAGCAGGGAGACAGGGAGGGGAGAAAAACTGTTTTTT	CASRETGRGEKLFF
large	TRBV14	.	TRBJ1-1	TGTGCCAGCAGCCAATACAGGGCCATGAACACTGAAGCTTTCTTT	CASSQYRAMNTEAFF
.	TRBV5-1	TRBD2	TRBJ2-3	TGCGCCAGCAGCTTCGGAGGCGGGAGGGCCAAAGATATGCAGTATTTT	CASSFGGGRAKDMQYF
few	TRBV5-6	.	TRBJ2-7	TGTGCCAGCAGCTTAACGGGGACTCCCTACGAGCAGTACTTC	CASSLTGTPYEQYF
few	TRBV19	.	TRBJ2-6	TGTGCCAGTAGTATAGGACGGGGCTCTGGGGCCAACGTCCTGACTTTC	CASSIGRGSGANVLTF
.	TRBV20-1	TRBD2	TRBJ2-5	TGCAGTGCCCCCTGGCAGGGAGGGGAGACCCAGTACTTC	CSAPWQGGETQYF
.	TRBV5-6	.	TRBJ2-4	TGTGCCAGCAGCCCCGGAAGGTCTGACCTAGCCAAAAACATTCAGTACTTC	CASSPGRSDLAKNIQYF
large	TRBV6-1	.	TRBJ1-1	TGTGCCACCCTGAGGAACACTGAAGCTTTCTTT	CATLRNTEAFF
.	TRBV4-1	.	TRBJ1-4	TGCGCCAGCAGCCAAGCGGGGAGTATAGGAGAAAAACTGTTTTTT	CASSQAGSIGEKLFF
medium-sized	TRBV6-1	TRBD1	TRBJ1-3	TGTGCCAGCAGTGAAGCGAGCGGACAGGTCTCTTCTAGAAACACCATATATTTT	CASSEASGQVSSRNTIYF
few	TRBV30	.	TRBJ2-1	TGTGCCTGGAGTGAAGTACATGAGCAGTTCTTC	CAWSEVHEQFF
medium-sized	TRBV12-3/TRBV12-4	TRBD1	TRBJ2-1	TGTGCCAGCAGTATTTACAGGGGCCCGGGGCTCAATGAGCAGTTCTTC	CASSIYRGPGLNEQFF
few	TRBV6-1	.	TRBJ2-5	TGTGCCAGCAGTGAAGCTGTGACCCAGTACTTC	CASSEAVTQYF
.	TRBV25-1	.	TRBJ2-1	TGTGCCAGCAGTGACTACTCCTACAATGAGCAGTTCTTC	CASSDYSYNEQFF
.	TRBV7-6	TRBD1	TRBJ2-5	TGTGCCAGCAGCTTAGCAACCGGGACAGGACAAGAGACCCAGTACTTC	CASSLATGTGQETQYF
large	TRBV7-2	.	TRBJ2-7	TGTGCCAGCAGCTTAGACTCCTCGGGGTACGAGCAGTACTTC	CASSLDSSGYEQYF
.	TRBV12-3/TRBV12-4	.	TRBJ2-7	TGTGCCAGCAGTTACGGGGGGACAGACTCATACGAGCAGTACTTC	CASSYGGTDSYEQYF
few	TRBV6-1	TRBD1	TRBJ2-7	TGTGCCAGCAGTGGAACCGGGACAGGCCAATACGAGCAGTACTTC	CASSGTGTGQYEQYF
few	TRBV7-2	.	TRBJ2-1	TGTGCCAGCAGCACCGACTATACTATTATCTGGTACAATGAGCAGTTCTTC	CASSTDYTIIWYNEQFF
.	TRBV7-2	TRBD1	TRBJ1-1	TGTGCCAGCAGCCCAGGCAGGGGGAGTACTGAAGCTTTCTTT	CASSPGRGSTEAFF
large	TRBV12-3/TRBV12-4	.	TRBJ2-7	TGTGCCAGCAGTTGGCAGGGTTACGAGCAGTACTTC	CASSWQGYEQYF
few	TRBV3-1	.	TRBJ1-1	TGTGCCAGCGCCAAGACAGACGGCATCACTGAAGCTTTCTTT	CASAKTDGITEAFF
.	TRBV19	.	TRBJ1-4	TGTGCCAGTAGTATACAGGCTGGTCGGAAACTGTTTTTT	CASSIQAGRKLFF
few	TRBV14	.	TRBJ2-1	TGTGCCAGCAGTCGGTCCGACAGTATCTCCTACAATGAGCAGTTCTTC	CASSRSDSISYNEQFF
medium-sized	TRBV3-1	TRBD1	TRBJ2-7	TGTGCCAGCAGCCAAGGACAGGGGGGAGAGCAGTACTTC	CASSQGQGGEQYF
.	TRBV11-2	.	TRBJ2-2	TGTGCCGGCAGCTTAGCCGGGGAGCTGTTTTTT	CAGSLAGELFF
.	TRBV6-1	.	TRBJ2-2	TGTGCCAACAGTAACCAGGGTAACGGGGAGCTGTTTTTT	CANSNQGNGELFF
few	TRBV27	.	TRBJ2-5	TGTGCCAGCAGGAATCTGGCACCAAGGAGGGGGGAGACCCAGTACTTC	CASRNLAPRRGETQYF
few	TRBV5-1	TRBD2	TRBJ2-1	TGCGCCAGCAGCGGGGGACTAGCGGGAGTTGAGCAGTTCTTC	CASSGGLAGVEQFF
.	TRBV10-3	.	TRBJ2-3	TGTGCCATCACAGAGGGGACAAGCACAGATACGCAGTATTTT	CAITEGTSTDTQYF
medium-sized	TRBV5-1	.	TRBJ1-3	TGCGCCAGCAGCTTGGTTGGTGGGGATACTTCTGGAAACACCATATATTTT	CASSLVGGDTSGNTIYF
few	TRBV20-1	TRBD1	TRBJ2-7	TGCAGTGCTAAGGACAGGGGATGGTACGAGCAGTACTTC	CSAKDRGWYEQYF
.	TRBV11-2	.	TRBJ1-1	TGTGCCAGCAGCTTGAAATCTGAAGCTTTCTTT	CASSLKSEAFF
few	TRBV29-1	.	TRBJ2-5	TGCAGCGTTGAAGACGCCCGAGGCAGACAAGAGACCCAGTACTTC	CSVEDARGRQETQYF
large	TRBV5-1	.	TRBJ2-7	TGCGCCAGCAGCCCACTCGGGAGAGCGGGCGGTTCTGAGCAGTACTTC	CASSPLGRAGGSEQYF
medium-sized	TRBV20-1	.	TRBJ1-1	TGCAGTGCCCCACCCTCGACACAATCGAACACTGAAGCTTTCTTT	CSAPPSTQSNTEAFF